These T cell receptor beta chains were read from a single sample in a study of blood T cell repertoires in COVID-19. Method: immunoSEQ multiplex PCR; TCRdb's copy keeps in-frame clones and lacks some. The table has a few hundred thousand clones, about nine tenths seen once; the top ten hold roughly 10%. Sample: peripheral blood. The origin of the receptors is a woman between 25 and 40 years old with COVID-19, enrolled during active disease. The CDR3 runs from the conserved cysteine through the conserved F or W. The order of the fields is clone size, CDR3 length, D gene, J gene, V gene, CDR3 DNA, CDR3 protein. The D gene is left open where the match is weak. Not all rows give a size; the values are once, few, many and, for expanded clones, a class.

clone size: -; CDR3 length: 13; D gene: TRBD1; J gene: TRBJ1-1; V gene: TRBV25-1; CDR3 DNA: TGTGCCAGCACCTTACAGGGGTGCACTGAAGCTTTCTTT; CDR3 protein: CASTLQGCTEAFF
clone size: -; CDR3 length: 14; D gene: -; J gene: TRBJ1-4; V gene: TRBV7-4; CDR3 DNA: TGTGCCAGCAGCCTCTCGGGAGTCAGGGAAAAACTGTTTTTT; CDR3 protein: CASSLSGVREKLFF
clone size: -; CDR3 length: 19; D gene: TRBD2; J gene: TRBJ2-2; V gene: TRBV19; CDR3 DNA: TGTGCCAGTAGTATTCTAAATTTGGGAGCGGGGGGGAAGACCGGGGAGCTGTTTTTT; CDR3 protein: CASSILNLGAGGKTGELFF
clone size: few; CDR3 length: 13; D gene: -; J gene: TRBJ2-1; V gene: TRBV29-1; CDR3 DNA: TGCAGCGTTGAGAGAGTCTGGAGGCATGAGCAGTTCTTC; CDR3 protein: CSVERVWRHEQFF
clone size: -; CDR3 length: 16; D gene: -; J gene: TRBJ1-5; V gene: TRBV5-6; CDR3 DNA: TGTGCCAGCAGCTTGGGATATGGCAGGGTGGGTCAGCCCCAGCATTTT; CDR3 protein: CASSLGYGRVGQPQHF
clone size: -; CDR3 length: 14; D gene: TRBD2; J gene: TRBJ2-3; V gene: TRBV5-1; CDR3 DNA: TGCGCCAGCAGCGAGGGACTAGCGACAGATACGCAGTATTTT; CDR3 protein: CASSEGLATDTQYF
clone size: once; CDR3 length: 16; D gene: -; J gene: TRBJ1-3; V gene: TRBV5-1; CDR3 DNA: TGCGCCAGCAGCTTAGACAGAAGTTTCTCTGGAAACACCATATATTTT; CDR3 protein: CASSLDRSFSGNTIYF
clone size: -; CDR3 length: 15; D gene: -; J gene: TRBJ2-5; V gene: TRBV7-9; CDR3 DNA: TGTGCCAGCAGCACAAACTTGGGGGGGGCCAGGACCCAGTACTTC; CDR3 protein: CASSTNLGGARTQYF
clone size: -; CDR3 length: 16; D gene: TRBD1; J gene: TRBJ2-7; V gene: TRBV6-5; CDR3 DNA: TGTGCCAGCAGTTACTCGACAGGGGTCCACTCCTACGAGCAGTACTTC; CDR3 protein: CASSYSTGVHSYEQYF
clone size: -; CDR3 length: 15; D gene: TRBD1; J gene: TRBJ1-6; V gene: TRBV4-1; CDR3 DNA: TGCGCCAGCAGCCAAGGTGGAGGGGGCAATTCACCCCTCCACTTT; CDR3 protein: CASSQGGGGNSPLHF
clone size: -; CDR3 length: 14; D gene: -; J gene: TRBJ1-5; V gene: TRBV6-5; CDR3 DNA: TGTGCCAGCAGGGCGGGGGCCACCAATCAGCCCCAGCATTTT; CDR3 protein: CASRAGATNQPQHF
clone size: -; CDR3 length: 14; D gene: -; J gene: TRBJ1-6; V gene: TRBV3-1/TRBV3-2; CDR3 DNA: TGTGCCAGCAGCTTCGCTGGGGGGAATTCACCCCTCCACTTT; CDR3 protein: CASSFAGGNSPLHF
clone size: -; CDR3 length: 15; D gene: TRBD2; J gene: TRBJ2-1; V gene: TRBV5-4; CDR3 DNA: TGTGCCAGCAGCTCTCTAGCGGGGGGTTACAATGAGCAGTTCTTC; CDR3 protein: CASSSLAGGYNEQFF
clone size: -; CDR3 length: 13; D gene: -; J gene: TRBJ2-5; V gene: TRBV27; CDR3 DNA: TGTGCCAGCAGTTCCCTAGCTCAAGAGACCCAGTACTTC; CDR3 protein: CASSSLAQETQYF
clone size: -; CDR3 length: 15; D gene: -; J gene: TRBJ1-1; V gene: TRBV10-3; CDR3 DNA: TGTGCCATCAGTGAGGCTTGGGGCAGGGCCACTGAAGCTTTCTTT; CDR3 protein: CAISEAWGRATEAFF
clone size: -; CDR3 length: 13; D gene: -; J gene: TRBJ1-1; V gene: TRBV6-6; CDR3 DNA: TGTGCCAGCAGTTACGACAGGCAAACTGAAGCTTTCTTT; CDR3 protein: CASSYDRQTEAFF
clone size: -; CDR3 length: 13; D gene: -; J gene: TRBJ1-5; V gene: TRBV12-3/TRBV12-4; CDR3 DNA: TGTGCCAGCAGACAGGGACGCAATCAGCCCCAGCATTTT; CDR3 protein: CASRQGRNQPQHF
clone size: -; CDR3 length: 13; D gene: TRBD1; J gene: TRBJ1-1; V gene: TRBV12-3/TRBV12-4; CDR3 DNA: TGTGCCAGCAGGGAAGGACAGGGTGTGGATGCTTTCTTT; CDR3 protein: CASREGQGVDAFF
clone size: -; CDR3 length: 12; D gene: -; J gene: TRBJ1-1; V gene: TRBV7-9; CDR3 DNA: TGTGCCAGCAGCTTATCTTCCGTAGAAGCTTTCTTT; CDR3 protein: CASSLSSVEAFF
clone size: -; CDR3 length: 15; D gene: TRBD1; J gene: TRBJ1-2; V gene: TRBV7-2; CDR3 DNA: TGTGCCAGCGGGCCACAGGGGGCACTTAGCTATGGCTACACCTTC; CDR3 protein: CASGPQGALSYGYTF
clone size: -; CDR3 length: 14; D gene: -; J gene: TRBJ1-5; V gene: TRBV6-5; CDR3 DNA: TGTGCCAGCAGTCCCACCGCGTCGGGGCAGCCCCAGCATTTT; CDR3 protein: CASSPTASGQPQHF
clone size: -; CDR3 length: 13; D gene: -; J gene: TRBJ2-3; V gene: TRBV2; CDR3 DNA: TGTGCCAGCAGGACAACTTCTACAGATACGCAGTATTTT; CDR3 protein: CASRTTSTDTQYF
clone size: -; CDR3 length: 15; D gene: TRBD1; J gene: TRBJ1-6; V gene: TRBV28; CDR3 DNA: TGTGCCAGCAGGACCCTACAGGGGAGGAATTCACCCCTCCACTTT; CDR3 protein: CASRTLQGRNSPLHF
clone size: few; CDR3 length: 14; D gene: -; J gene: TRBJ1-3; V gene: TRBV30; CDR3 DNA: TGTGCCGGGGGGATCGGGCCGGGAGGAAACACCATATATTTT; CDR3 protein: CAGGIGPGGNTIYF
clone size: -; CDR3 length: 15; D gene: TRBD1; J gene: TRBJ1-1; V gene: TRBV28; CDR3 DNA: TGTGCCAGCAGTTTGTTAGGGGGCCTGAACACTGAAGCTTTCTTT; CDR3 protein: CASSLLGGLNTEAFF
clone size: few; CDR3 length: 13; D gene: -; J gene: TRBJ1-1; V gene: TRBV6-2/TRBV6-3; CDR3 DNA: TGTGCCAGCAGTTACCAGCGTAACACTGAAGCTTTCTTT; CDR3 protein: CASSYQRNTEAFF
clone size: -; CDR3 length: 15; D gene: TRBD1; J gene: TRBJ2-1; V gene: TRBV10-2; CDR3 DNA: TGCGCCAGCAGGGGGGTACAGGGGCGCTACAATGAGCAGTTCTTC; CDR3 protein: CASRGVQGRYNEQFF
clone size: few; CDR3 length: 12; D gene: -; J gene: TRBJ1-5; V gene: TRBV12-3/TRBV12-4; CDR3 DNA: TGTGCCAGCAGCGTTCTCAATCAGCCCCAGCATTTT; CDR3 protein: CASSVLNQPQHF
clone size: -; CDR3 length: 12; D gene: TRBD1; J gene: TRBJ1-2; V gene: TRBV4-1; CDR3 DNA: TGCGCCAGCAGCGACAGGGTCTATGGCTACACCTTC; CDR3 protein: CASSDRVYGYTF
clone size: -; CDR3 length: 14; D gene: -; J gene: TRBJ2-2; V gene: TRBV27; CDR3 DNA: TGTGCCAGCAGTTTTTCAGGTGCCGCCGGGGAGCTGTTTTTT; CDR3 protein: CASSFSGAAGELFF
clone size: -; CDR3 length: 13; D gene: TRBD1; J gene: TRBJ1-1; V gene: TRBV6-5; CDR3 DNA: TGTGCCAGCATCGACCAGGGACAGATTGAAGCTTTCTTT; CDR3 protein: CASIDQGQIEAFF
clone size: -; CDR3 length: 15; D gene: -; J gene: TRBJ1-5; V gene: TRBV19; CDR3 DNA: TGTGCCAGTAGTACTACAGATTATAGCAATCAGCCCCAGCATTTT; CDR3 protein: CASSTTDYSNQPQHF
clone size: -; CDR3 length: 13; D gene: -; J gene: TRBJ2-7; V gene: TRBV28; CDR3 DNA: TGTGGTACCGGCGGGGTACGCTCCTACGAGCAGTACTTC; CDR3 protein: CGTGGVRSYEQYF
clone size: -; CDR3 length: 13; D gene: -; J gene: TRBJ2-5; V gene: TRBV25-1; CDR3 DNA: TGTGCCAGCAGCAAAAGAGAATTGGAGACCCAGTACTTC; CDR3 protein: CASSKRELETQYF
clone size: -; CDR3 length: 18; D gene: -; J gene: TRBJ2-5; V gene: TRBV11-2; CDR3 DNA: TGTGCCAGCAGCTTAAAACACGCCACAGGGAATGGGAGAAGTGTCCAGTACTTC; CDR3 protein: CASSLKHATGNGRSVQYF
clone size: -; CDR3 length: 16; D gene: TRBD1; J gene: TRBJ2-5; V gene: TRBV7-6; CDR3 DNA: TGTGCCAGCAGCTTCGTAGGGACAGCCGTGCAAGAGACCCAGTACTTC; CDR3 protein: CASSFVGTAVQETQYF
clone size: -; CDR3 length: 15; D gene: TRBD1; J gene: TRBJ1-2; V gene: TRBV18; CDR3 DNA: TGTGCCAGCTCAGTGGACAGGGGGCAATTCTATGGCTACACCTTC; CDR3 protein: CASSVDRGQFYGYTF
clone size: once; CDR3 length: 17; D gene: -; J gene: TRBJ1-1; V gene: TRBV11-2; CDR3 DNA: TGTGCCAGCAGCTCCCATCTCCGCCAGGGCATGAACACTGAAGCTTTCTTT; CDR3 protein: CASSSHLRQGMNTEAFF
clone size: few; CDR3 length: 17; D gene: -; J gene: TRBJ1-1; V gene: TRBV19; CDR3 DNA: TGTGCCAGTAGAGATCCCGGTTCGGCCGGGTTAGCTTTTGAAGCTTTCTTT; CDR3 protein: CASRDPGSAGLAFEAFF
clone size: -; CDR3 length: 15; D gene: -; J gene: TRBJ2-1; V gene: TRBV14; CDR3 DNA: TGTGCCAGCAGCCAAGGGCAGTTCTCCTACAATGAGCAGTTCTTC; CDR3 protein: CASSQGQFSYNEQFF
clone size: -; CDR3 length: 17; D gene: -; J gene: TRBJ2-1; V gene: TRBV3-1/TRBV3-2; CDR3 DNA: TGTGCCAGCAGTCTAAAAAGCCTCGTCACGGGGGGCGACGAGCAGTTCTTC; CDR3 protein: CASSLKSLVTGGDEQFF